The rows below give T cell receptor beta chains drawn from one sample of a study of control samples from healthy donors and cancer patients. Measured with immunoSEQ multiplex PCR; TCRdb has only the in-frame clones, and not every one. The table has 85,000 to 100,000 clones, over 85% seen once. Sequenced: blood. The receptors were gathered from a man between 18 and 29 years old in good health. Both conserved end residues are part of each CDR3. Each record gives: CDR3 DNA, CDR3 protein, D gene, J gene, V gene, clone size. The D gene is left open where the match is weak. Clone size is given for some rows only: seen once, a few or many times, or a class if the clone is expanded.

TGTGCCAGCAGCCGCAGACAGGGGGCCGGCACTGAAGCTTTCTTT,CASSRRQGAGTEAFF,TRBD1,TRBJ1-1,TRBV6-2/TRBV6-3,NA
TGTGCCAGCAGCGTAGCAGAGGACAATGAGCAGTTCTTC,CASSVAEDNEQFF,NA,TRBJ2-1,TRBV9,NA
TGCGCCAGCAGCCCCGGGGCGAGCGGGAGGTACGAGCAGTACTTC,CASSPGASGRYEQYF,TRBD2,TRBJ2-7,TRBV5-1,NA
TGTGCCAGCAGTTCGGGACTAGCAGCTTACAATGAGCAGTTCTTC,CASSSGLAAYNEQFF,TRBD2,TRBJ2-1,TRBV27,NA
TGCGCCAGCAACAGACAGGCTGGCTATGGCTACACCTTC,CASNRQAGYGYTF,NA,TRBJ1-2,TRBV10-2,NA
TGTGCCAGCAGTTCCCCGGCAGGGCCCAATCAGCCCCAGCATTTT,CASSSPAGPNQPQHF,NA,TRBJ1-5,TRBV6-2/TRBV6-3,NA
TGTGCCAGCAGCCGAGACGGCCACGGCGCCTACAATGAGCAGTTCTTC,CASSRDGHGAYNEQFF,NA,TRBJ2-1,TRBV7-9,NA
TGTGCCTGGAGAGCGGGAGGGCCCAATGAGCAGTTCTTC,CAWRAGGPNEQFF,TRBD2,TRBJ2-1,TRBV30,NA
TGTGCCAGTAGTATCTGGGCTGGGGCCAACGTCCTGACTTTC,CASSIWAGANVLTF,NA,TRBJ2-6,TRBV19,NA
TGTGCCAGCAGTTACAAGAGTGGAATCTCTGGAAACACCATATATTTT,CASSYKSGISGNTIYF,NA,TRBJ1-3,TRBV6-5,NA
TGTGCCTGGGACACCTCGGGTCAGCCCCAGCATTTT,CAWDTSGQPQHF,NA,TRBJ1-5,TRBV30,NA
TGTGCCAGTGCGGGGTCACCCGACCGGGAGCTGTTTTTT,CASAGSPDRELFF,NA,TRBJ2-2,TRBV27,NA
TGCGCCACCACCCCGGGACTAGCGGGCCGGAACACCGGGGAGCTGTTTTTT,CATTPGLAGRNTGELFF,TRBD2,TRBJ2-2,TRBV5-1,NA
TGTGCCAGCAGCCAAGAGGGGGCAGGTCAGGATGTGGCTTTCTTT,CASSQEGAGQDVAFF,NA,TRBJ1-1,TRBV3-1/TRBV3-2,NA
TGTGCCAGCAGCCACTACACCGGGGAGCTGTTTTTT,CASSHYTGELFF,NA,TRBJ2-2,TRBV7-2,NA
TGCGCCAGCAGCTTGTCGGGCTCCACAGATACGCAGTATTTT,CASSLSGSTDTQYF,NA,TRBJ2-3,TRBV5-1,NA
TGTGCCAGCAGACGACCGCGCACAGATACGCAGTATTTT,CASRRPRTDTQYF,NA,TRBJ2-3,TRBV5-6,NA
TGTGCCAGCAGTGAAATTTGGGGAACCGAGCAGTACTTC,CASSEIWGTEQYF,NA,TRBJ2-7,TRBV6-1,NA
TGTGCCAGCAGTTTCGGACTAGCGGGAAGAGAGACCCAGTACTTC,CASSFGLAGRETQYF,TRBD2,TRBJ2-5,TRBV27,NA
TGTGCCAGCAGCCCCGAGGGGGGTTATACTAATGAAAAACTGTTTTTT,CASSPEGGYTNEKLFF,NA,TRBJ1-4,TRBV5-6,NA
TGTGCCAGCTCACGCGTCACTAACCCCGGGGATACGCAGTATTTT,CASSRVTNPGDTQYF,NA,TRBJ2-3,TRBV18,NA
TGTGCCATCAGTACTACAGGGAATGGTCAGCCCCAGCATTTT,CAISTTGNGQPQHF,NA,TRBJ1-5,TRBV10-3,once
TGTGCCATCAGTCCGGCATCAGGGGGCTTTGAAGAGACCCAGTACTTC,CAISPASGGFEETQYF,TRBD1,TRBJ2-5,TRBV10-3,NA
TGTGCCAGCAGCCCTTCAGGGGGGGTGTCCGGGGCCAACGTCCTGACTTTC,CASSPSGGVSGANVLTF,NA,TRBJ2-6,TRBV7-9,NA
TGCGCCAGCAGCTCGGTACGGGGCTTTAACTATGGCTACACCTTC,CASSSVRGFNYGYTF,NA,TRBJ1-2,TRBV5-1,once
TGTGCCAGTAGCATCTACCTTACAGGGAACACTGAAGCTTTCTTT,CASSIYLTGNTEAFF,NA,TRBJ1-1,TRBV19,NA
TGTGCCAGCAGCCCCCGGACTAGCGGGGTGAGCTCCTACAATGAGCAGTTCTTC,CASSPRTSGVSSYNEQFF,TRBD2,TRBJ2-1,TRBV7-9,NA
TGTGCCAGCAGTAGAACAGGGCCCAACGGCTACACCTTC,CASSRTGPNGYTF,NA,TRBJ1-2,TRBV2,once
TGTGCCAGCAGCCCCCAGACAGGGGGTTTTGAAAAACTGTTTTTT,CASSPQTGGFEKLFF,TRBD1,TRBJ1-4,TRBV3-1/TRBV3-2,NA
TGTGCCAGCAGCTTAACTGGGGGCGGCACTAGCACAGATACGCAGTATTTT,CASSLTGGGTSTDTQYF,NA,TRBJ2-3,TRBV7-3,NA
TGTGCCAGCAGTTTGGACGGGAGCTCCTACGAGCAGTACTTC,CASSLDGSSYEQYF,NA,TRBJ2-7,TRBV6-5,NA
TGTGCCAGCAGCTTTTGGGGTTCGGGTGAGCAGTTCTTC,CASSFWGSGEQFF,NA,TRBJ2-1,TRBV7-9,NA
TGCGCCAGCAGCTTACTGACAGGGGCTGAAGCTTTCTTT,CASSLLTGAEAFF,TRBD1,TRBJ1-1,TRBV5-1,NA
TGTGCCAGTAGTTCGGGGGAGGGACACATGTTCTTCTTT,CASSSGEGHMFFF,NA,TRBJ1-1,TRBV19,NA
TGTGCCTGGACAGCCGCGTATGGCTACACCTTC,CAWTAAYGYTF,NA,TRBJ1-2,TRBV30,NA
TGTGCCAGCAGTCCGACAGGGTCGGGCACTGAAGCTTTCTTT,CASSPTGSGTEAFF,TRBD1,TRBJ1-1,TRBV27,NA
TGTGCCAGCAATATGGGGTTCGGAGGAACCTATGGCTACACCTTC,CASNMGFGGTYGYTF,NA,TRBJ1-2,TRBV2,NA
TGTGCCATCAGTGATATGTTTGGACGGAATTCACCCCTCCACTTT,CAISDMFGRNSPLHF,NA,TRBJ1-6,TRBV10-3,NA
TGCGCCAGCAGAGGGACAGAGAACACTGAAGCTTTCTTT,CASRGTENTEAFF,TRBD1,TRBJ1-1,TRBV10-1,NA
TGTGCCAGCAGTTATAGTCGGGGTAATCAGCCCCAGCATTTT,CASSYSRGNQPQHF,NA,TRBJ1-5,TRBV6-5,NA
TGTGCCAGTAGTATAGGCAGATATGGCTACACCTTC,CASSIGRYGYTF,NA,TRBJ1-2,TRBV19,NA
TGTGCCTGGGAGGGACCAAAAACTTACATACAGGGTTTACGAGGCACTGAAGCTTTCTTT,CAWEGPKTYIQGLRGTEAFF,NA,TRBJ1-1,TRBV30,NA
TGTGCCAGCAGTAGACGGACAGGGGAGGGTGGCTACACCTTC,CASSRRTGEGGYTF,TRBD1,TRBJ1-2,TRBV27,once
TGTGCCAGCAGCCCCACTGGAGGGGGGTCCTACGAGCAGTACTTC,CASSPTGGGSYEQYF,NA,TRBJ2-7,TRBV7-6,few
TGTGCCAGCAGCTTGACGACCGGGCACTATGGCTACACCTTC,CASSLTTGHYGYTF,NA,TRBJ1-2,TRBV7-9,NA
TGCGCCAGCAGCCAAGATCTGGGCAGGGCGTCTGGCTACACCTTC,CASSQDLGRASGYTF,NA,TRBJ1-2,TRBV4-3,NA
TGTGCCTGGAGTGACTACACTGAAGCTTTCTTT,CAWSDYTEAFF,NA,TRBJ1-1,TRBV30,NA